This TCR beta chain was obtained from a study of breast tumors, draining lymph nodes, adjacent tissues. Per the germline V gene, CDR1 is MNHEY and CDR2 is SVGAGI. Trimming removed 6 bases at V and 1 base at J, with 15 bases between. The CDR3 extends over 16 amino acids. From the multiplex PCR reads, TCRdb called clonotypes with MiXCR, one entry per CDR3 protein. The sample shows tens of thousands of distinct CDR3 sequences, under 45% of them seen only once. This clonotype was counted a few times. The target antigen is unknown. Regarding the study as a whole: Tumor T cell lymph node origin was a supported hypothesis, not proven. Tumor repertoires ranked between lymph nodes and nontumor tissue in diversity, with V and J gene preferences. Luminal-like breast cancer showed significantly higher tumor–nontumor repertoire similarity than basal-like. Findings are consistent with lymph node origin and intratumoral expansion of most tumor T cells.

The sample taken for sequencing was breast tumor tissue. The chain uses TRBV6-5 and TRBJ2-2; D may correspond to TRBD1 or TRBD2 (5 bases each). This clonotype originated in a female donor with breast cancer. Some clones in this sample may be carry-over from other donors' samples. The CDR3 is CASSPPGRMNTGELFF. The CDR3 DNA is TGTGCCAGCAGCCCCCCGGGGCGGATGAACACCGGGGAGCTGTTTTTT.